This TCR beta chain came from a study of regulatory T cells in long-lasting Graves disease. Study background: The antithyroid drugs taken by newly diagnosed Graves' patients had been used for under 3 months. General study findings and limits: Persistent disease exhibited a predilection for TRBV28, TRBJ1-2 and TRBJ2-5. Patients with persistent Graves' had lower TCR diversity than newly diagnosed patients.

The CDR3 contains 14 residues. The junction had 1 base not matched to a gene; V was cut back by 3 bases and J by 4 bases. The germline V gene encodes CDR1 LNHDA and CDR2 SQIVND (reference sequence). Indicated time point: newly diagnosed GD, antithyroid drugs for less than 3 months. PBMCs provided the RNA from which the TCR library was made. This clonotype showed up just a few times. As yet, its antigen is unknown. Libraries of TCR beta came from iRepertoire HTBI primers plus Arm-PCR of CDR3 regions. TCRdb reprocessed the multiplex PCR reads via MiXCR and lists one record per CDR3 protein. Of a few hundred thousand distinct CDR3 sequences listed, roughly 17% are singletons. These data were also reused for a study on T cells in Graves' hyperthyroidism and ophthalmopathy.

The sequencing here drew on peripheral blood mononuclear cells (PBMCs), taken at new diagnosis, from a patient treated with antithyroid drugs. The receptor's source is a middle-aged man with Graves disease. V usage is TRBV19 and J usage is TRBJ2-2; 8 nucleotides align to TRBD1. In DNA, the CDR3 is TGTGCCAGTAGTATGGGACAGGTCACCGGGGAGCTGTTTTTT. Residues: CASSMGQVTGELFF.